This T cell receptor beta chain was captured by sequencing in a study of low-dose radiotherapy and immunotherapy resistance in tumors. Looking at the study overall: A total of 6.5 Gy was given to Cohort 1 as 0.5 Gy per fraction every 2 weeks.

The V end lost 5 bases, the J end lost 4 bases, and 17 bases lay between the germline ends. The germline gives CDR1 SEHNR, CDR2 FQNEAQ (reference sequence). This CDR3 region has 15 residues. Alpha and beta chains were covered, as first-strand cDNA relied on TRAV- and TRBV-specific primers. With a constant-region primer and a V-primer adapter, TCRs were subjected to 20 PCR cycles of amplification. Isolated mRNA underwent amplification by in vitro transcription. TCRdb called the reads again in MiXCR, with one record for every CDR3 protein. In the table there are approximately 100,000 distinct CDR3 sequences, 20% to 25% of which are singletons. Ten or more counts support this clonotype. Time point denoted: after trial treatment. The treatment: LDRT plus nivolumab, ipilimumab, low-dose cyclophosphamide and aspirin (RACIN trial). The treatment that donors received included nivolumab, ipilimumab, aspirin, low-dose cyclophosphamide and low-dose radiotherapy. Eligible patients had advanced solid tumors lacking tumor-infiltrating lymphocytes.

This chain uses TRBV7-9 with TRBJ1-1, with D maybe TRBD1 (5 bases). This sequence was found in a male donor with prostate cancer. The material sequenced was PBMCs, taken after low-dose radiotherapy plus immunotherapy. The CDR3 loop reads CASSALSGTRTEAFF. The CDR3 DNA reads TGTGCCAGCAGCGCCTTATCCGGGACGCGCACTGAAGCTTTCTTT.